This T cell receptor beta chain was observed in a study of Graves' ophthalmopathy and Graves' hyperthyroidism. Germline V CDR1 and CDR2: SEHNR, FQNEAQ (reference sequence). This CDR3 has 17 amino acids. J gave up 0 bases and V 2 bases, and 4 bases lay outside the gene matches. The authors amplified TCR beta CDR3 regions from RNA transcripts. First-round RT-PCR with HTBI primers preceded a second-round multiplex PCR. MiXCR, run by TCRdb on the multiplex PCR reads, gives a single entry per CDR3 protein. Of around 660,000 distinct CDR3 sequences in the sample, under 50% are singletons; the top ten hold about 3.3%. Ophthalmopathic donors had moderate-to-severe activity, CAS ≥3 and NOSPECS ≥4, with disease that had lasted under 3 months. Patients with other autoimmune diseases, uncontrolled infections, pregnancy or lactation were excluded. In its sample, this clonotype was seen many times.

This receptor was identified in an adult man with Graves' ophthalmopathy. What was sequenced was peripheral blood. The chain carries TRBV7-9 and TRBJ2-2; 9 nucleotides align to TRBD2. The CDR3 reads CASSLRSSGANTGELFF. CDR3 bases: TGTGCCAGCAGCTTACGGTCTAGCGGGGCGAACACCGGGGAGCTGTTTTTT.